The 20 T cell receptor beta chains in this list originate from one sample, sequenced in a study of T cells after posttransplantation cyclophosphamide. Profiling relied on immunoSEQ multiplex PCR, and the TCRdb table lists in-frame clones only, not all of them. Of around 3,500 clones listed, around 81% were seen once; the top ten hold about 20%. Sequencing was done on a sample of CD8+ T cells sorted from bone marrow. These receptors were taken from a woman aged 55-70 years in good health, CMV-negative, and a related stem cell transplant donor.

This clone was picked up a small number of times. The chain joins TRBV2 to TRBJ2-1, with TRBD1 matching over 9 bases. V lost 6 bases to trimming and J lost 3 bases; unmatched junction nucleotides: 6. The CDR3 is 15 amino acids. Germline V gene data show CDR1 as SNHLY and CDR2 as FYNNEI. The CDR3 spells CASRMDRGGYNEQFF. CDR3 DNA sequence: TGTGCCAGCAGGATGGACAGGGGTGGCTACAATGAGCAGTTCTTC.

This chain connects TRBV9 to TRBJ2-3, with TRBD2 matching 10 bases. The V gene's germline CDR1 is SGDLS and CDR2 YYNGEE. CDR3 length: 16 residues. The V and J ends lost 0 bases and 2 bases, in that order; junction bases with no gene match: 3. CDR3 sequence: CASSVELAGDTDTQYF. The DNA of the CDR3 is TGTGCCAGCAGCGTAGAGCTAGCGGGAGACACAGATACGCAGTATTTT.

A single count supports this clone. The rearrangement joins TRBV5-1 to TRBJ2-5; D ambiguous. This CDR3 contains 11 residues. Per germline, CDR1 SGHRS and CDR2 YFSETQ. The V gene lost 0 bases and the J gene lost 10 bases, with 7 bases spanning the gap. The CDR3 DNA reads TGCGCCAGCAGCTTGGCGGGTAACCAGTACTTC. Protein product: CASSLAGNQYF. The whole variable domain, filled in from reference TRBV5-1 and TRBJ2-5, reads KAGVTQTPRYLIKTRGQQVTLSCSPISGHRSVSWYQQTPGQGLQFLFEYFSETQRNKGNFPGRFSGRQFSNSRSEMNVSTLELGDSALYLCASSLAGNQYFGPGTRLLVL.

The chain recombines TRBV10-3 with TRBJ1-3; the match to TRBD1 covers 10 bases. J lost 5 bases, V lost 4 bases, and 8 bases had no gene match. CDR1 is ENHRY and CDR2 is SYGVKD in the germline V gene. The CDR3 spans 16 residues. The CDR3 region has the DNA TGTGCCATCAGTGGGGGACAGGGGATCAATCGAAACACCATATATTTT. Translation: CAISGGQGINRNTIYF.

The chain recombines TRBV7-6 with TRBJ1-1; 7 nucleotides agree with TRBD1. CDR1 SGHVS and CDR2 FNYEAQ come from the germline V gene. With 5 bases clipped from V and 0 bases from J, the junction kept 3 bases outside the gene matches. The CDR3 extends over 14 amino acids. CDR3 loop: CASSPGQLNTEAFF. CDR3 DNA sequence: TGTGCCAGCAGCCCGGGACAGCTGAACACTGAAGCTTTCTTT.

The chain recombines TRBV19 with TRBJ2-2, with D maybe TRBD2 (6 bases). The length of the CDR3 is 15 residues. Between the trimmed V and J ends, which lost 2 bases and 7 bases, there was a span of 14 bases. Germline CDR1 LNHDA, CDR2 SQIVND (reference sequence). CDR3 loop: CASSILGGDSGELFF. The CDR3 coding sequence is TGTGCCAGTAGTATATTGGGGGGAGATAGCGGGGAGCTGTTTTTT.

The CDR3 coding sequence is TGTGCCAGCTCACGCCCCGGGGAAAGCACAGATACGCAGTATTTT. Translating gives CASSRPGESTDTQYF. This chain uses TRBV18 with TRBJ2-3; a possible D gene is TRBD2 (5 bases). Germline V lookup: CDR1 KGHSH, CDR2 LQKENI. The CDR3 consists of 15 residues. Trimming took 4 bases from V and 0 from J, leaving 11 bases between them.

The V and J genes are TRBV2 and TRBJ1-5; no firm D call. The CDR3 extends over 15 amino acids. In germline, CDR1 is SNHLY, CDR2 FYNNEI. V lost 4 bases and J lost 1, with 11 bases in between. The CDR3 region has the DNA TGTGCCAGCAGTGGAGGAATAGAGAGCAATCAGCCCCAGCATTTT. Amino acid sequence: CASSGGIESNQPQHF.

The V call is TRBV9, the J call TRBJ2-2; D not resolved. This CDR3 contains 15 residues. The germline V gene encodes CDR1 SGDLS and CDR2 YYNGEE. V was pared by 2 bases and J by 0 bases, with 8 bases between. CDR3: CASSVNRANTGELFF. The CDR3 nucleotides read TGTGCCAGCAGCGTGAACCGCGCGAACACCGGGGAGCTGTTTTTT.

This clone was counted once. The V and J genes are TRBV2 and TRBJ1-5; D is unresolved. There are 14 residues in the CDR3. The germline V and J ends were trimmed by 1 base and 6 bases, with 10 bases remaining between them. Germline CDR1 SNHLY, CDR2 FYNNEI. CDR3 DNA sequence: TGTGCCAGCAGTGAAGGGCGGGAGGCTCAGCCCCAGCATTTT. As protein: CASSEGREAQPQHF.

The V call is TRBV7-2, the J call TRBJ2-5, with D perhaps TRBD1 (5 bases). CDR3 size: 13 residues. The germline V gene has CDR1 SGHTA and CDR2 FQGNSA. V was clipped by 7 bases and J by 1 base, with 10 bases between them. The CDR3 bases are TGTGCCAGCACCCCTAGGGGCCAAGAGACCCAGTACTTC. Translation: CASTPRGQETQYF.

This clone is labeled large. The same CDR3 is also encoded by other DNA sequences in this sample. The rearrangement uses TRBV19 and TRBJ2-1; 12 bases line up with TRBD2. Germline CDR1 and CDR2: LNHDA and SQIVND (reference sequence). Germline trimming cut 5 bases from V and 3 bases from J; bases unmatched to any gene: 2. This CDR3 region has 15 residues. The CDR3 is CASSRTSGDYNEQFF. The CDR3 DNA reads as TGTGCCAGTAGTCGGACTAGCGGGGACTACAATGAGCAGTTCTTC.

The chain uses TRBV27 and TRBJ2-3; a possible D gene is TRBD2 (6 bases). Germline V lookup: CDR1 MNHEY, CDR2 SMNVEV (reference sequence). This CDR3 is 14 amino acids long. V was cut by 7 bases and J by 2 bases, with 13 bases left in between. The CDR3, as DNA: TGTGCCAGCAAAGGCACTAGCTACACAGATACGCAGTATTTT. It is translated as CASKGTSYTDTQYF.

This chain links TRBV9 with TRBJ1-4; D is unresolved. Deletions cut 3 bases from V and 8 bases from J, with 14 bases between. The germline gives CDR1 SGDLS, CDR2 YYNGEE. The CDR3 length is 14 residues. The CDR3 region is CASSAGDWGEKLFF. The CDR3 DNA sequence: TGTGCCAGCAGCGCCGGGGATTGGGGAGAAAAACTGTTTTTT.

Only one count was recorded for this clone. This rearrangement joins TRBV4-3 to TRBJ1-5; D not resolved. Trimming removed 0 bases at V and 3 bases at J, with 12 bases between. From germline, CDR1 is LGHNA and CDR2 YSLEER. CDR3 size: 16 residues. CDR3: CASSQDWQVNNQPQHF. DNA of the CDR3: TGCGCCAGCAGCCAAGACTGGCAGGTAAACAATCAGCCCCAGCATTTT.

The chain recombines TRBV9 with TRBJ2-3; 12 nucleotides line up with TRBD2. After removal of 2 bases from V and 5 bases from J, the junction contained 6 bases not matched to a gene. CDR1 is SGDLS and CDR2 is YYNGEE in the germline V gene. The CDR3 sequence is 16 residues long. CDR3 coding DNA: TGTGCCAGCAGCGTTTCTAGCGGGGGGGCAGGAGATACGCAGTATTTT. This gives the protein CASSVSSGGAGDTQYF. The whole variable domain, remainder taken from reference TRBV9 and TRBJ2-3, is DSGVTQTPKHLITATGQRVTLRCSPRSGDLSVYWYQQSLDQGLQFLIQYYNGEERAKGNILERFSAQQFPDLHSELNLSSLELGDSALYFCASSVSSGGAGDTQYFGPGTRLTVL.

The chain joins TRBV19 to TRBJ2-7, with TRBD2 as a possible D gene (5 bases). The germline CDR1 and CDR2 sequences are LNHDA and SQIVND (reference sequence). This CDR3 spans 14 amino acids. The germline V and J ends were trimmed by 6 bases and 4 bases, with 16 bases remaining between them. In DNA, the CDR3 is TGTGCCAGTAGGTCCGGAGCGGCGGCTTACGAGCAGTACTTC. Translation gives CASRSGAAAYEQYF.

This chain links TRBV28 with TRBJ2-7; the match to TRBD2 covers 8 bases. This CDR3 is 14 amino acids long. In germline, CDR1 is MDHEN, CDR2 SYDVKM. V shed 3 bases and J 4 bases; nucleotides not matched to a gene: 5. This CDR3 is CASSLGRGGYEQYV. CDR3 nucleotides: TGTGCCAGCAGTTTGGGTCGGGGGGGATACGAGCAGTACGTC.

The chain couples TRBV2 to TRBJ1-1; no reliable D call. V was shortened by 6 bases and J by 1 base, with 9 bases between the two germline ends. The CDR3 contains 13 residues. Looked up from germline, CDR1 is SNHLY and CDR2 is FYNNEI. The CDR3 reads CASRVLSNTEAFF. The DNA of the CDR3 is TGTGCCAGCAGGGTACTGTCGAACACTGAAGCTTTCTTT.

V usage is TRBV27 and J usage is TRBJ2-7; tentatively, D is TRBD1 (5 bases). The germline CDR1 and CDR2 sequences are MNHEY and SMNVEV (reference sequence). Trimming took off 6 bases at V and 0 bases at J, with 15 bases between the two ends. This CDR3 region has 15 residues. DNA of the CDR3: TGTGCCAGCAGATTGGGGCAGGGCGCCTCCTACGAGCAGTACTTC. This codes for CASRLGQGASYEQYF.